The 9 T cell receptor beta chains listed next were all sequenced from one sample in a study of blood T cell repertoires in COVID-19. This table comes from immunoSEQ multiplex PCR, and its TCRdb copy is limited to in-frame clones, with some not included. The table includes approximately 70,000 clones, more than 65% detected once. The sample taken for sequencing was peripheral blood. These receptors all come from a woman between 50 and 59 years old with acute or convalescent COVID-19.

This clone was seen just once. The rearrangement uses TRBV5-1 and TRBJ2-1; 13 bases match TRBD2. V shed 2 bases and J 7 bases; nucleotides not matched to a gene: 3. This CDR3 is built from 15 residues. The germline gives CDR1 SGHRS, CDR2 YFSETQ. The CDR3 sequence is CASSLLAGGLNEQFF. The DNA for the CDR3 is TGCGCCAGCAGCTTACTAGCGGGGGGGCTGAATGAGCAGTTCTTC.

The chain recombines TRBV5-4 with TRBJ2-5; 8 nucleotides match TRBD1. This CDR3 is 15 amino acids long. V shed 6 bases, J shed 5 bases, and the junction held 12 bases outside the gene matches. Germline CDR1 and CDR2: SGHNT and YYREEE (reference sequence). The CDR3, as DNA: TGTGCCAGCATGGATCCCGACAGGGGTGGCGAGACCCAGTACTTC. Protein product: CASMDPDRGGETQYF. The full variable domain, completed using reference TRBV5-4 and TRBJ2-5, is ETGVTQSPTHLIKTRGQQVTLRCSSQSGHNTVSWYQQALGQGPQFIFQYYREEENGRGNFPPRFSGLQFPNYSSELNVNALELDDSALYLCASMDPDRGGETQYFGPGTRLLVL.

The chain couples TRBV6-6 to TRBJ2-1, with D possibly being TRBD2 (6 bases). The V end was cut by 0 bases, the J end by 9 bases, with 9 bases between. The V gene's germline CDR1 is MNHNY and CDR2 SVGAGI (reference sequence). The CDR3 is made up of 13 amino acids. CDR3 protein: CASSYSGGIEQFF. The CDR3, as DNA: TGTGCCAGCAGTTACTCTGGCGGGATTGAGCAGTTCTTC.

The chain uses TRBV6-4 and TRBJ2-2; D uncertain. V dropped 0 bases and J dropped 3 bases, with 8 bases sitting between them. The CDR3 extends over 15 amino acids. CDR1 is MRHNA and CDR2 is SNTAGT in the germline V gene. In DNA, the CDR3 is TGTGCCAGCAGTGACTCGAGTCTAGACACCGGGGAGCTGTTTTTT. It yields the protein CASSDSSLDTGELFF.

The chain joins TRBV10-3 to TRBJ1-1; possibly TRBD1 for D (5 bases). Looked up from germline, CDR1 is ENHRY and CDR2 is SYGVKD. Trimming removed 3 bases from V and 7 bases from J, with 12 bases in between. There are 13 residues in the CDR3. The CDR3 region has the DNA TGTGCCATCAGTGATAATCAGGGAAGTGAAGCTTTCTTT. Amino acids: CAISDNQGSEAFF.

V gene TRBV11-2 combines with J gene TRBJ1-1; 7 bases line up with TRBD1. Germline V gives CDR1 SGHAT, CDR2 FQNNGV. J lost 3 bases, V lost 5 bases, and 9 bases had no gene match. CDR3 size: 15 residues. The CDR3 bases are TGTGCCAGCAGCCAAAACAGGGGATTCTACACTGAAGCTTTCTTT. Protein: CASSQNRGFYTEAFF.

In DNA form, the CDR3 reads TGTGCCAGCAGCTTAAAAAGCGGGGTTGGCTACACCTTC. Amino acid sequence: CASSLKSGVGYTF. The gene calls are TRBV27 and TRBJ1-2, with no clear D. Germline CDR1 reads MNHEY; CDR2 reads SMNVEV (reference sequence). Between the trimmed V and J ends, which lost 6 bases and 7 bases, there was a span of 15 bases. The CDR3 extends over 13 amino acids.

A single count supports this clone. The gene calls are TRBV18 and TRBJ2-1; 14 nucleotides match TRBD2. V lost 4 bases, J lost 5 bases, and 1 base stayed unmatched. The CDR3 totals 15 residues. Germline V lookup: CDR1 KGHSH, CDR2 LQKENI. CDR3 bases: TGTGCCAGCTCACAGGGACTAGCGGGAGACAATGAGCAGTTCTTC. Protein product: CASSQGLAGDNEQFF.

The V and J genes are TRBV3-1 (or the pseudogene TRBV3-2) and TRBJ2-5; D may be TRBD1 (7 bases). Trimming stripped 4 bases from V and 6 bases from J, with 18 bases between. The CDR3 loop spans 15 amino acids. CDR1 is LGHDT and CDR2 is YNNKEL in the germline V gene (reference sequence). DNA for the CDR3: TGTGCCAGCAGCCCCTCCGGAGGGGGCCGGCAGACCCAGTACTTC. This sequence encodes CASSPSGGGRQTQYF.